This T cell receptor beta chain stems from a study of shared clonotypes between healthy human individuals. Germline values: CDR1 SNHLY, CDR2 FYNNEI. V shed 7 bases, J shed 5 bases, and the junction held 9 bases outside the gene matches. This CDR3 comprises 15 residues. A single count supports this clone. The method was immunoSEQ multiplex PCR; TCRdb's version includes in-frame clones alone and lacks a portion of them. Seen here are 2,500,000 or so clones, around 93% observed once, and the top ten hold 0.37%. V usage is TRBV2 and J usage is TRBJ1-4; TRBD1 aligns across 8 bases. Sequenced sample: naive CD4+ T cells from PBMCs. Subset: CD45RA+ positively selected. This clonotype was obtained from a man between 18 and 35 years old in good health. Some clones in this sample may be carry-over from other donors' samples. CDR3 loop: CASNPRQGNNEKLFF. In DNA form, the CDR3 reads TGTGCCAGCAACCCCCGACAGGGGAACAATGAAAAACTGTTTTTT. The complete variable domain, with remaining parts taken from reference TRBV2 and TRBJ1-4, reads EPEVTQTPSHQVTQMGQEVILRCVPISNHLYFYWYRQILGQKVEFLVSFYNNEISEKSEIFDDQFSVERPDGSNFTLKIRSTKLEDSAMYFCASNPRQGNNEKLFFGSGTQLSVL.